This T cell receptor beta chain was recorded in a study of blood T cell repertoires in COVID-19. The CDR3 is 18 amino acids. V was clipped by 4 bases and J by 6 bases; unmatched bases: 11. Germline CDR1 MNHEY, CDR2 SMNVEV (reference sequence). Produced via immunoSEQ multiplex PCR; TCRdb's table is partial and in-frame only. The sample has 150,000 to 180,000 clones, less than 95% seen once. The sequencing sample was made of peripheral blood. The rearrangement links TRBV27 to TRBJ2-1; 14 nucleotides align to TRBD2. The TCR sequence derives from a man aged 50-60 years with acute or convalescent COVID-19. CDR3 nucleotides: TGTGCCAGCAGTTCCGGGGGTCGACTAGCGGGAGGGGGCAATGAGCAGTTCTTC. Translation: CASSSGGRLAGGGNEQFF.